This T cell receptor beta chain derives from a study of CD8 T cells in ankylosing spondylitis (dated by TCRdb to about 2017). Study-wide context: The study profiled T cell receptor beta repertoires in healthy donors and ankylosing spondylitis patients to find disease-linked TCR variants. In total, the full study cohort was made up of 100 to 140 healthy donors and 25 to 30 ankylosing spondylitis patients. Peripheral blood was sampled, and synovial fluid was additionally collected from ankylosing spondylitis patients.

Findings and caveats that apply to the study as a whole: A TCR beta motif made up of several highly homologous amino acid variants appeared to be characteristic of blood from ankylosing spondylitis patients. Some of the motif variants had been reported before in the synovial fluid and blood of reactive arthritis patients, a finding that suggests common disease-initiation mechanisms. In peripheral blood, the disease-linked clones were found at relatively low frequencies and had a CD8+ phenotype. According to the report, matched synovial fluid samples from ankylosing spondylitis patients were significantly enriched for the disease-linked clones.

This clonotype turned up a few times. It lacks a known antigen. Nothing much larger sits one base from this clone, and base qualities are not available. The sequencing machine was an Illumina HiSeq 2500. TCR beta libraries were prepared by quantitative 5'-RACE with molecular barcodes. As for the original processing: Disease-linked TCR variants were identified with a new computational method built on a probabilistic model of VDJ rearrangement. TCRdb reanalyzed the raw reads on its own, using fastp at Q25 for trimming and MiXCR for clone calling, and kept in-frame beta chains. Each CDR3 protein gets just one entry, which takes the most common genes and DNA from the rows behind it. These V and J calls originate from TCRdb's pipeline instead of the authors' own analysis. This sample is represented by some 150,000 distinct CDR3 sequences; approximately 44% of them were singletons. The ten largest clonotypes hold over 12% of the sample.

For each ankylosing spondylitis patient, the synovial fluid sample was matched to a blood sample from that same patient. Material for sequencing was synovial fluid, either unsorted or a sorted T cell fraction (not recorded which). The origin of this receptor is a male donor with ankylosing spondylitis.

The CDR3 region reads CASRPGQGISDEQYF. Read as DNA, the sequence is TGCGCCAGCCGGCCGGGACAGGGGATTTCGGACGAGCAGTACTTC. This chain joins TRBV5-1 to TRBJ2-7; 10 bases in between match TRBD1. The germline V gene gives CDR1 as SGHRS and CDR2 as YFSETQ. The germline V end is reduced by 7 bases and the J end by 5 bases; junction bases left unmatched: 12. Including the terminal cysteine and phenylalanine, the CDR3 comprises 15 residues. The DNA shown is the 45-base CDR3, in frame from base 1.